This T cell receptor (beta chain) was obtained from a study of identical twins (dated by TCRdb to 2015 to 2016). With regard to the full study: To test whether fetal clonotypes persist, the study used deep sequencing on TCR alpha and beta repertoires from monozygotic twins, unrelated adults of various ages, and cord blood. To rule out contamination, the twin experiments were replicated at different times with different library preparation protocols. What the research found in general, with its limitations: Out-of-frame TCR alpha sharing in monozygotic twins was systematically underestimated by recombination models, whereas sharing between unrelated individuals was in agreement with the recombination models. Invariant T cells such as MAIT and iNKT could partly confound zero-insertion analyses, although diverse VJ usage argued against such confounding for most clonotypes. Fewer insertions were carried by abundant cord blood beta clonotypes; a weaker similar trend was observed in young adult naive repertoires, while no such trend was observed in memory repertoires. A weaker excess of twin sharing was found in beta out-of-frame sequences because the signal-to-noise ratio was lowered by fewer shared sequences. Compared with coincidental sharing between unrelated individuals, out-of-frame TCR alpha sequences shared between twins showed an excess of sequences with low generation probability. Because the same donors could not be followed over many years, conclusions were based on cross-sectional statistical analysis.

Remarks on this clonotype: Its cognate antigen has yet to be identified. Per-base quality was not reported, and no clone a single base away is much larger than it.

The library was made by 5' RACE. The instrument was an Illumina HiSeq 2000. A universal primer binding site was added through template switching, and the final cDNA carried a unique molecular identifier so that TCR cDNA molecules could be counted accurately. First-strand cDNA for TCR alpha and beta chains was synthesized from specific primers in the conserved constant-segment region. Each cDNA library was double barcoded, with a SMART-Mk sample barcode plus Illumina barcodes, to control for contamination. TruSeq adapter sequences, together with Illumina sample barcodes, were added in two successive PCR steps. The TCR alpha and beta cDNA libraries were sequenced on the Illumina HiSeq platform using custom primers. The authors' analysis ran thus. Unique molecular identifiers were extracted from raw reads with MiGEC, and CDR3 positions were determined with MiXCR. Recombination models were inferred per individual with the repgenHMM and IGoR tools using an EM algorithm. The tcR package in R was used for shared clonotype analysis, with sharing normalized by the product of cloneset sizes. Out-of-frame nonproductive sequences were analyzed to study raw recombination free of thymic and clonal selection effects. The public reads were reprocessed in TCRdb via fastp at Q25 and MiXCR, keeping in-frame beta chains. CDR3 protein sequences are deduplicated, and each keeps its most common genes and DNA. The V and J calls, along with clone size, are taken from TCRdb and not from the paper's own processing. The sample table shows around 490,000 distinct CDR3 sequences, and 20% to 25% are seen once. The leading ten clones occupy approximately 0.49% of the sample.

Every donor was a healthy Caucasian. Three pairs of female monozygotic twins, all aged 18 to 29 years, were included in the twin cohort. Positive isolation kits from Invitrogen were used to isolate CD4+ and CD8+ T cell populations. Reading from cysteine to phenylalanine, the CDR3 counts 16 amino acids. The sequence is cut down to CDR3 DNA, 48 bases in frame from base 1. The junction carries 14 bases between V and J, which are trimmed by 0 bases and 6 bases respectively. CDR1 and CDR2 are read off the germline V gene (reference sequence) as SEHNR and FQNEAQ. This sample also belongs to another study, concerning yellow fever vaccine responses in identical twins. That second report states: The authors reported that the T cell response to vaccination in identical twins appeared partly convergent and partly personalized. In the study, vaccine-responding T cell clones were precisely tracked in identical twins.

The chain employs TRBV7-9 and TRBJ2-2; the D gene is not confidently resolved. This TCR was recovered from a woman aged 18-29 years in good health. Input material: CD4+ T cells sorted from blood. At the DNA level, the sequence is TGTGCCAGCAGCTTAGCCGTCTCCGTATCGTCCGGGGAGCTGTTTTTT. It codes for CASSLAVSVSSGELFF.